This T cell receptor beta chain is drawn from a study of blood T cell repertoires in COVID-19. Study-wide context: Sites in the United States, Italy and Spain provided acute and convalescent COVID-19 samples. T cells, B-cell-depleted T cells, or PBMCs provided the cDNA or gDNA that served as material.

The CDR3 has 16 amino acids. Trimming took 4 bases from V and 0 from J, leaving 13 bases between them. Germline V gene data show CDR1 as LGHDT and CDR2 as YNNKEL (reference sequence). Some clones are missing from TCRdb's copy, which holds only in-frame ones; the method was immunoSEQ multiplex PCR. This sample yields approximately 240,000 clones, of which roughly 80% are seen a single time; roughly 4.2% belongs to the top ten. This rearrangement joins TRBV3-1 (or the pseudogene TRBV3-2) to TRBJ1-3, with D unclear. The sequence came from a woman between 40 and 50 years old with active or convalescent COVID-19. Sequenced input: peripheral blood. For the CDR3, the DNA is TGTGCCAGCAGCCGCCGACCGGGGAGCTCTGGAAACACCATATATTTT. Amino acids: CASSRRPGSSGNTIYF.